This T cell receptor (beta chain) was captured in a study of shared clonotypes between healthy human individuals. At the level of the study: Each donor's CD4 naive and CD4 memory cells filled three plates apiece, CD8 naive two, and CD8 memory one.

General study results and limits: Tissues were not sampled, only blood, and their repertoires likely differ. The sharing of 4% to 5.5% of naive CD4 clonotypes was seen across a handful of donors.

Only in-frame clones appear in the TCRdb table, and some are missing; sequencing was by immunoSEQ multiplex PCR. The repertoire holds around 2,100,000 clones, about 95% seen once, with around 1% in the top ten. CD45RO-negative CD8 cells positively selected for CCR7 made up the naive population, which excluded terminally differentiated effector memory CD45RA+ cells. Healthy adults negative for HIV, lacking recent acute infections or vaccinations, served as donors. On this clone itself: No antigen is known for it.

Sequenced sample: naive CD8+ T cells sorted from blood. This receptor was obtained from a man younger than 35 in good health.

The CDR3: CAWSVGTGNNYGYTF. CDR3 bases: TGTGCCTGGAGTGTCGGGACAGGGAATAACTATGGCTACACCTTC. The chain has TRBV30 and TRBJ1-2; 9 bases match TRBD1. With 0 bases clipped from V and 1 base from J, the junction kept 3 bases outside the gene matches. The CDR3 has 15 amino acids. Germline CDR1 reads GTSNPN; CDR2 reads SVGIG (reference sequence). The full variable domain, completed using reference TRBV30 and TRBJ1-2, is SQTIHQWPATLVQPVGSPLSLECTVEGTSNPNLYWYRQAAGRGLQLLFYSVGIGQISSEVPQNLSASRPQDRQFILSSKKLLLSDSGFYLCAWSVGTGNNYGYTFGSGTRLTVV.